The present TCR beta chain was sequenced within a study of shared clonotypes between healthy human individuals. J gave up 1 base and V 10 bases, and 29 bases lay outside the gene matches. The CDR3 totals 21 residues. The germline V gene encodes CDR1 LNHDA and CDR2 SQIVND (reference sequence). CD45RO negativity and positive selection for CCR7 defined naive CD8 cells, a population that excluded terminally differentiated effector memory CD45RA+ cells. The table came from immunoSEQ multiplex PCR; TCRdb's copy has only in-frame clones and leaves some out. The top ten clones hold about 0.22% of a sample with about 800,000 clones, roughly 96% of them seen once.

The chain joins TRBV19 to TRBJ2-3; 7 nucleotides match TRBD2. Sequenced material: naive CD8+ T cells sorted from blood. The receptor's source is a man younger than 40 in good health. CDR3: CATADSFLEDAGERGTDTQYF. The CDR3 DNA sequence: TGTGCCACCGCCGACTCCTTCCTAGAAGACGCGGGAGAGCGTGGCACAGATACGCAGTATTTT.